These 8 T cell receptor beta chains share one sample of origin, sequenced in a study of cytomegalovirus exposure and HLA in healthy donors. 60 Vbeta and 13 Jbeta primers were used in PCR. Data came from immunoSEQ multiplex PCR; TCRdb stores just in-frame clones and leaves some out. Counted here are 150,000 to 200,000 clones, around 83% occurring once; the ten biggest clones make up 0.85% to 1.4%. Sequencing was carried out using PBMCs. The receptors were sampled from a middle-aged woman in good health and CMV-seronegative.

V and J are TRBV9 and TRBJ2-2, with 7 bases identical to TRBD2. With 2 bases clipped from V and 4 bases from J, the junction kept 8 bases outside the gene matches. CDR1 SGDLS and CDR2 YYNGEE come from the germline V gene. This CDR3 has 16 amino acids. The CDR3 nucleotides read TGTGCCAGCAGCGTTGGGTTGTGGGAGGGCACCGGGGAGCTGTTTTTT. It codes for CASSVGLWEGTGELFF.

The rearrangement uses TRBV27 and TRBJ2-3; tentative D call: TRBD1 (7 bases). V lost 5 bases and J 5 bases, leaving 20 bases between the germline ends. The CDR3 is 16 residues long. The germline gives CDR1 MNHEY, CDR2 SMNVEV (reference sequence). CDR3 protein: CASSPIGGGYGDTQYF. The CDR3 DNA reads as TGTGCCAGCAGTCCCATAGGAGGGGGCTATGGAGATACGCAGTATTTT.

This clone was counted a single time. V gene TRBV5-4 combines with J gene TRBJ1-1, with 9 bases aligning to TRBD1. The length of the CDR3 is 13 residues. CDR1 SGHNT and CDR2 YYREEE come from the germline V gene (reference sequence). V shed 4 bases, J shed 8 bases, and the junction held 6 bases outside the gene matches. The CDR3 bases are TGTGCCAGCAGCCAGTGGGACAGGGCAGAAGCTTTCTTT. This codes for CASSQWDRAEAFF.

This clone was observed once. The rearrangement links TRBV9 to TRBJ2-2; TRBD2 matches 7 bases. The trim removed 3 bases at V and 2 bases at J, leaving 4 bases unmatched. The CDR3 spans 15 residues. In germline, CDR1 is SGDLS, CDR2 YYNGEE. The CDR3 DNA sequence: TGTGCCAGCAGCGCCGGGACTACCAACACCGGGGAGCTGTTTTTT. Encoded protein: CASSAGTTNTGELFF.

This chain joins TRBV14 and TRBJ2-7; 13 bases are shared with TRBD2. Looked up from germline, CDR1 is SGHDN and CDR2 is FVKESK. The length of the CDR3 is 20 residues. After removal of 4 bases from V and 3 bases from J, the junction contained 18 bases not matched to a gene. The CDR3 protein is CASSRFLYRTSGRSDYEQYV. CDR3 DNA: TGTGCCAGCAGCCGTTTTCTGTATCGGACTAGCGGGAGAAGTGACTACGAGCAGTACGTC.

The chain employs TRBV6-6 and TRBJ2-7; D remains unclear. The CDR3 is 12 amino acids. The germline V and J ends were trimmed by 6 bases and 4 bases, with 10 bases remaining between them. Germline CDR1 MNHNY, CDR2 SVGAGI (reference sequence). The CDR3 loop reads CASSLRTYEQYF. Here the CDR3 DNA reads TGTGCCAGCAGCCTACGAACGTACGAGCAGTACTTC.

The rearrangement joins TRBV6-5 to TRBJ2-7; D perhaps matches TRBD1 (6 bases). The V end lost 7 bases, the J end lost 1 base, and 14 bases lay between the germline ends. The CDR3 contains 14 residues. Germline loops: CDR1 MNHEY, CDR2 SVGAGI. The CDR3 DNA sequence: TGTGCCAGCACCACTATTGACAGGTCCTACGAGCAGTACTTC. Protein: CASTTIDRSYEQYF.

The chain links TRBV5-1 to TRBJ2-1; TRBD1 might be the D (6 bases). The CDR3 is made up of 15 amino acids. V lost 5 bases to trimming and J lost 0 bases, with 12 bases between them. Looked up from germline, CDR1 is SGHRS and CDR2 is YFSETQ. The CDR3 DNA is TGCGCCAGCAGGCCCCAGGGGAGCTCCTACAATGAGCAGTTCTTC. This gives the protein CASRPQGSSYNEQFF.